These T cell receptor beta chains were read from a single sample in a study of blood T cell repertoires in COVID-19. Profiled with immunoSEQ multiplex PCR; TCRdb holds only in-frame clones, not every one. The sample records roughly 50,000 clones, approximately 87% being singletons. The sequencing sample was made of peripheral blood. Receptors originate from a human donor in a cohort sampled during active COVID-19. CDR3s include the opening cysteine and the closing phenylalanine or tryptophan. The D gene is left open where the match is weak. Clone size appears in some rows only: once, few, many, or a class for an expanded clone.

TRBJ2-1 . TRBD2 TRBV25-1 CASSERASGVYNEQFF TGTGCCAGCAGTGAGAGGGCTAGCGGGGTATACAATGAGCAGTTCTTC
TRBJ1-2 . . TRBV6-5 CASSSDRNNYGYTF TGTGCCAGCAGTAGCGACAGGAATAACTATGGCTACACCTTC
TRBJ1-3 few . TRBV19 CASTTPTGRYDSGNTIYF TGTGCCAGTACCACCCCAACTGGGAGGTATGACTCTGGAAACACCATATATTTT
TRBJ1-3 . TRBD1 TRBV23-1 CASSLFRTGGNTIYF TGCGCCAGCAGTCTATTCAGGACAGGGGGGAACACCATATATTTT
TRBJ1-2 . . TRBV5-6 CASSLDRPPRGYGYTF TGTGCCAGCAGTCTGGATCGGCCTCCTCGAGGCTATGGCTACACCTTC
TRBJ1-2 . . TRBV7-9 CASSLANRLKGGYTF TGTGCCAGCAGCTTAGCGAACCGCTTAAAGGGGGGCTACACCTTC
TRBJ1-1 . . TRBV6-5 CASSVSGIRNTEAFF TGTGCCAGCAGCGTCTCAGGGATCAGGAACACTGAAGCTTTCTTT
TRBJ2-7 . . TRBV6-2/TRBV6-3 CASSYSMTPGQYF TGTGCCAGCAGTTACTCGATGACACCCGGGCAGTACTTC
TRBJ1-5 . TRBD1 TRBV4-2 CASSQGTGEGQPQHF TGTGCCAGCAGCCAAGGGACAGGGGAGGGACAGCCCCAGCATTTT
TRBJ1-2 . . TRBV7-2 CASSLAHSGPYGYTF TGTGCCAGCAGCTTAGCGCATAGCGGCCCTTACGGCTACACCTTC
TRBJ1-2 . . TRBV6-5 CASSHRTVSNYGYTF TGTGCCAGCAGCCATCGGACAGTTTCTAACTATGGCTACACCTTC
TRBJ1-4 . TRBD1 TRBV18 CASSLQQGASEKLFF TGTGCCAGCTCACTCCAACAGGGGGCAAGTGAAAAACTGTTTTTT
TRBJ1-4 . . TRBV30 CAWSKRQSNEKLFF TGTGCCTGGAGTAAAAGACAGAGTAATGAAAAACTGTTTTTT
TRBJ2-2 . . TRBV24-1 CATSHGTRNTGELFF TGTGCCACCAGTCACGGGACACGGAACACCGGGGAGCTGTTTTTT
TRBJ2-7 . . TRBV9 CASSVATRAGFTYEQYF TGTGCCAGCAGCGTAGCTACTAGGGCAGGTTTTACCTACGAGCAGTACTTC
TRBJ1-3 . . TRBV5-1 CASRTTGGNTIYF TGCGCCAGCAGAACTACAGGTGGAAACACCATATATTTT
TRBJ1-4 . . TRBV6-5 CASLGQLNEKLFF TGTGCCAGCCTAGGACAGCTAAATGAAAAACTGTTTTTT
TRBJ2-3 . TRBD1 TRBV19 CASSIVGQGEDTQYF TGTGCCAGTAGTATAGTTGGGCAGGGGGAAGATACGCAGTATTTT
TRBJ2-1 once TRBD2 TRBV5-1 CASSLSSGGLYNEQFF TGCGCCAGCAGCTTGTCTAGCGGGGGCCTCTACAATGAGCAGTTCTTC
TRBJ1-1 . TRBD1 TRBV10-2 CASSPGTALMNTEAFF TGCGCCAGCAGTCCCGGGACAGCGTTGATGAACACTGAAGCTTTCTTT
TRBJ1-1 once . TRBV19 CASSIRAGKVEAFF TGTGCCAGTAGTATTCGGGCAGGGAAAGTTGAAGCTTTCTTT
TRBJ1-1 . . TRBV20-1 CSARGPEAFF TGCAGTGCTAGGGGGCCTGAAGCTTTCTTT
TRBJ1-5 . TRBD1 TRBV15 CATSIDRGRNQPQHF TGTGCCACCAGCATTGACAGGGGGCGAAATCAGCCCCAGCATTTT
TRBJ1-5 . . TRBV19 CASSFELYQPQHF TGTGCCAGTAGTTTTGAACTCTATCAGCCCCAGCATTTT
TRBJ2-2 once . TRBV7-3 CASSLDSANTGELFF TGTGCCAGCAGCTTAGACAGCGCCAACACCGGGGAGCTGTTTTTT
TRBJ1-4 . TRBD1 TRBV3-1/TRBV3-2 CASSTRQGTNEKLFF TGTGCCAGCAGCACCCGACAGGGAACTAATGAAAAACTGTTTTTT
TRBJ1-4 . . TRBV4-1 CASSQDGARGGNEKLFF TGCGCCAGCAGCCAAGATGGGGCACGGGGGGGCAATGAAAAACTGTTTTTT
TRBJ2-7 . TRBD2 TRBV4-3 CASSQNPAGGSYEQYF TGCGCCAGCAGCCAGAATCCGGCGGGGGGTTCCTACGAGCAGTACTTC
TRBJ1-5 . . TRBV18 CASSPFSDQPQHF TGTGCCAGCTCCCCGTTTTCGGATCAGCCCCAGCATTTT
TRBJ1-1 . . TRBV5-1 CASSLEVRELNTEAFF TGCGCCAGCAGCTTGGAGGTTCGGGAGTTGAACACTGAAGCTTTCTTT
TRBJ2-2 . . TRBV20-1 CSASPGTHGTGELFF TGCAGTGCTAGTCCCGGTACCCATGGCACCGGGGAGCTGTTTTTT
TRBJ2-7 . TRBD2 TRBV6-6 CASSPTGTSGTTYEQYF TGTGCCAGCAGTCCTACAGGGACTAGCGGGACAACCTACGAGCAGTACTTC
TRBJ1-1 . TRBD1 TRBV19 CASSMGQGYTEAFF TGTGCCAGTAGTATGGGACAGGGTTACACTGAAGCTTTCTTT
TRBJ1-2 . . TRBV6-2/TRBV6-3 CASSYPGTRSPYGYTF TGTGCCAGCAGTTATCCAGGGACACGTAGTCCCTATGGCTACACCTTC
TRBJ2-5 . TRBD1 TRBV5-4 CASSLKTGGQETQYF TGTGCCAGCAGCTTGAAGACAGGGGGCCAAGAGACCCAGTACTTC
TRBJ1-4 once TRBD1 TRBV30 CAWSVPSTGMGEKLFF TGTGCCTGGAGTGTTCCTTCGACAGGGATGGGAGAAAAACTGTTTTTT
TRBJ2-1 once . TRBV9 CASSGTGLLYNEQFF TGTGCCAGCAGCGGGACGGGGTTACTCTACAATGAGCAGTTCTTC
TRBJ2-1 . . TRBV29-1 CSVVLGRAYNEQFF TGCAGCGTTGTGTTGGGCAGGGCCTACAATGAGCAGTTCTTC
TRBJ1-2 . . TRBV5-6 CASSPEGRGYTF TGTGCCAGCAGCCCCGAGGGCAGAGGCTACACCTTC
TRBJ2-2 once . TRBV5-4 CASSLGLRSEAGTGELFF TGTGCCAGCAGCTTGGGGCTTAGATCAGAGGCTGGCACCGGGGAGCTGTTTTTT
TRBJ1-2 few TRBD1 TRBV6-2/TRBV6-3 CASSYTPGQGTF TGTGCCAGCAGTTACACCCCGGGACAGGGAACCTTC
TRBJ1-5 . TRBD1 TRBV4-1 CATSNRGDQPQHF TGCGCCACCAGTAACAGGGGGGATCAGCCCCAGCATTTT
TRBJ1-2 . . TRBV7-3 CASSPSTIPYGYTF TGTGCCAGCAGCCCGTCTACTATCCCGTATGGCTACACCTTC
TRBJ2-5 . TRBD2 TRBV3-1/TRBV3-2 CASSRNGPGLQETQYF TGTGCCAGCAGCCGTAACGGCCCGGGACTACAAGAGACCCAGTACTTC
TRBJ2-6 . TRBD2 TRBV27 CASSFRGDPYSGANVLTF TGTGCCAGCAGTTTTCGGGGGGATCCTTACTCTGGGGCCAACGTCCTGACTTTC
TRBJ1-6 few . TRBV9 CASSVAADSPLHF TGTGCCAGCAGCGTAGCTGCAGATTCACCCCTCCACTTT
TRBJ1-6 few TRBD1 TRBV7-9 CASSPGQPYSPLHF TGTGCCAGCAGCCCGGGACAGCCATACTCACCCCTCCACTTT
TRBJ2-1 . . TRBV6-2/TRBV6-3 CASSSDSQNNEQFF TGTGCCAGCAGTTCGGACAGTCAGAACAATGAGCAGTTCTTC